The 22 T cell receptor beta chains below were found in one sample sequenced in a study of blood T cell repertoires in COVID-19. Sequenced by immunoSEQ multiplex PCR; TCRdb stores in-frame clones only, minus some. The table shows a few hundred thousand clones, with roughly four fifths occurring only once. The material sequenced was PBMCs or T cells enriched from blood (not recorded which). The receptor source for this set is a man in his forties who had been exposed to COVID-19.

The CDR3 nucleotides are TGTGCCAGCCGAACGACTAGTTCAGGCAATGAGCAGTTCTTC. Protein sequence: CASRTTSSGNEQFF. The chain recombines TRBV6-5 with TRBJ2-1, with D perhaps TRBD2 (6 bases). Germline V gene sequence: CDR1 MNHEY, CDR2 SVGAGI. V was pared by 8 bases and J by 6 bases, with 17 bases between. The CDR3 covers 14 residues.

This rearrangement joins TRBV10-2 to TRBJ1-1, with D tentatively TRBD1 (6 bases). CDR3 length: 15 residues. Per the germline V gene, CDR1 is WSHSY and CDR2 is SAAADI. Trimming removed 7 bases from V and 4 bases from J, with 19 bases in between. The CDR3 DNA sequence: TGCGCCAGCACTATACAGGGAGGGTCTCGCACTGAAGCTTTCTTT. Protein: CASTIQGGSRTEAFF.

The genes are TRBV6-5 and TRBJ1-2, with a tentative D call TRBD1 (6 bases). CDR3 length equals 15 residues. V was clipped by 2 bases and J by 4 bases, with 14 bases between them. CDR1 and CDR2 (germline): MNHEY, SVGAGI. The CDR3 bases are TGTGCCAGCAGTTACAAACTACAGGGCGGCTATGGCTACACCTTC. Residues: CASSYKLQGGYGYTF.

This chain links TRBV7-3 with TRBJ2-3; D remains unclear. The length of the CDR3 is 13 residues. Germline V lookup: CDR1 SGHTA, CDR2 FQGTGA. Trimming took off 10 bases at V and 2 bases at J, with 13 bases between the two ends. The CDR3 bases are TGTGCCACCGGGTTGCGGAACACAGATACGCAGTATTTT. It translates to CATGLRNTDTQYF.

The chain links TRBV30 to TRBJ1-4, with TRBD1 as a possible D gene (5 bases). Germline V CDR1 and CDR2: GTSNPN, SVGIG (reference sequence). This CDR3 is 13 amino acids long. The V end was cut by 2 bases, the J end by 10 bases, with 14 bases between. CDR3 residues: CAWSWENRRKLFF. CDR3 coding DNA: TGTGCCTGGAGTTGGGAAAACAGGAGAAAACTGTTTTTT.

In its sample, this clone was seen once. This chain connects TRBV3-1 (or the pseudogene TRBV3-2) to TRBJ2-3, with D perhaps matching TRBD1 (5 bases). V was shortened by 6 bases and J by 3 bases, with 16 bases between the two germline ends. The CDR3 is 15 amino acids. From germline, CDR1 is LGHDT and CDR2 YNNKEL (reference sequence). The CDR3 loop is CASRGQQGRTDTQYF. The DNA of the CDR3 is TGTGCCAGCAGAGGCCAGCAGGGAAGAACAGATACGCAGTATTTT.

The chain carries TRBV7-9 and TRBJ2-7; 10 nucleotides match TRBD1. Germline V gene sequence: CDR1 SEHNR, CDR2 FQNEAQ (reference sequence). The CDR3 is made up of 14 amino acids. With V trimmed by 5 bases and J by 5 bases, 6 bases remained unmatched. This CDR3 reads CASSPGQGGDEQYF. CDR3 sequence (DNA): TGTGCCAGCAGCCCAGGACAGGGGGGAGACGAGCAGTACTTC.

This clone was observed once. The chain is built from TRBV19 and TRBJ2-7; D remains ambiguous. This CDR3 has 12 amino acids. Trimming stripped 4 bases from V and 3 bases from J, with 7 bases between. Germline values: CDR1 LNHDA, CDR2 SQIVND (reference sequence). CDR3 DNA: TGTGCCAGTAGTACCCCCAGCTACGAGCAGTACTTC. This encodes CASSTPSYEQYF.

The chain uses TRBV3-1 (or the pseudogene TRBV3-2) and TRBJ2-7; TRBD2 is a possible D gene (6 bases). CDR1 LGHDT and CDR2 YNNKEL come from the germline V gene (reference sequence). Trimming took 5 bases from V and 6 from J, leaving 14 bases between them. The CDR3 runs to 13 residues. The CDR3: CASSWRLVGEQYF. As DNA, the CDR3 is TGTGCCAGCAGCTGGCGACTAGTTGGCGAGCAGTACTTC.

In nucleotides, the CDR3 is TGTGCCAGCAGTCTAGGGGAACAGGGTTCAGCTTTCTTT. Translating it yields CASSLGEQGSAFF. This sequence joins TRBV6-5 and TRBJ1-1, with D possibly TRBD1 on 6 matching bases. CDR1 is MNHEY and CDR2 is SVGAGI in the germline V gene. V lost 5 bases, J lost 10 bases, and 17 bases lay in between. The length of the CDR3 is 13 residues.

The V and J genes are TRBV3-1 (or the pseudogene TRBV3-2) and TRBJ2-3, with 9 bases aligning to TRBD2. The CDR3 is 16 amino acids. V shed 0 bases, J shed 5 bases, and the junction held 6 bases outside the gene matches. Germline lookup yields CDR1 LGHDT and CDR2 YNNKEL (reference sequence). In DNA form, the CDR3 reads TGTGCCAGCAGCCAAGAAGCGAAAGCGGGAGGAGATACGCAGTATTTT. Protein product: CASSQEAKAGGDTQYF.

The chain links TRBV30 to TRBJ1-4, with D possibly matching TRBD1 (5 bases). This CDR3 has 13 amino acids. Trimming pared 8 bases from V and 7 bases from J, leaving 17 bases between. Per germline, CDR1 GTSNPN and CDR2 SVGIG (reference sequence). CDR3 in DNA: TGTGCCGGTTCACCGGGACTTCGTGAAAAACTGTTTTTT. Its protein product is CAGSPGLREKLFF.

The genes are TRBV7-9 and TRBJ1-4; a weak D match, TRBD1 (6 bases). This CDR3 spans 14 amino acids. V lost 5 bases and J lost 8, with 15 bases in between. The germline V gene has CDR1 SEHNR and CDR2 FQNEAQ (reference sequence). CDR3 protein: CASSHPAGGEKLFF. DNA of the CDR3: TGTGCCAGCAGCCATCCTGCTGGGGGCGAAAAACTGTTTTTT.

This clone turned up a few times. This chain joins TRBV2 and TRBJ1-2; unclear D gene. The germline gives CDR1 SNHLY, CDR2 FYNNEI. V lost 1 base, J lost 7 bases, and 13 bases lay in between. This CDR3 spans 14 amino acids. CDR3 amino acids: CASSEGGSRSGYTF. For the CDR3, the DNA is TGTGCCAGCAGTGAAGGTGGGTCCAGGTCTGGCTACACCTTC. The complete variable domain, with remaining parts taken from reference TRBV2 and TRBJ1-2, reads EPEVTQTPSHQVTQMGQEVILRCVPISNHLYFYWYRQILGQKVEFLVSFYNNEISEKSEIFDDQFSVERPDGSNFTLKIRSTKLEDSAMYFCASSEGGSRSGYTFGSGTRLTVV.

In nucleotides, the CDR3 is TGTGCCAGCAGCTTAGCGCTACGATCCCGACGGGACAGTAAAGAGACCCAGTACTTC. This translates into CASSLALRSRRDSKETQYF. This chain uses TRBV11-1 with TRBJ2-5; 7 bases align to TRBD1. V lost 0 bases to trimming and J lost 3 bases; unmatched junction nucleotides: 16. Germline-derived CDR1 and CDR2 are SGHAT and FQDESV (reference sequence). The CDR3 consists of 19 residues.

The chain joins TRBV19 to TRBJ1-2; D is undetermined. Germline CDR1 reads LNHDA; CDR2 reads SQIVND (reference sequence). CDR3 length: 16 residues. The V end lost 2 bases, the J end lost 2 bases, and 15 bases lay between the germline ends. This CDR3 reads CASSIMRARVNYGYTF. Here the CDR3 DNA reads TGTGCCAGTAGTATAATGAGGGCGAGAGTAAACTATGGCTACACCTTC.

This rearrangement joins TRBV15 to TRBJ2-7, with D possibly matching TRBD2 (6 bases). The germline CDR1 and CDR2 sequences are LNHNV and YYDKDF (reference sequence). This CDR3 spans 18 amino acids. Trimming shortened V by 2 bases and J by 2 bases, and 22 bases separated the two germline ends. In DNA form, the CDR3 reads TGTGCCACCAGCAGACTATACACCACTGGGACTCACGCCTACGAGCAGTACTTC. Amino acids: CATSRLYTTGTHAYEQYF.

The chain uses TRBV10-1 and TRBJ2-7, with a weak D call TRBD2 (5 bases). Germline-derived CDR1 and CDR2 are WNHNN and SYGVQD (reference sequence). V shed 8 bases and J shed 2 bases, with 16 bases lying between them. The length of the CDR3 is 14 residues. Written as DNA, the CDR3 is TGCGCCAGCGATACGATCGGACTGACCTACGAGCAGTACTTC. Its translation is CASDTIGLTYEQYF.

The chain links TRBV27 to TRBJ2-4; 7 nucleotides align to TRBD2. V lost 6 bases, J lost 8 bases, and 10 bases stayed unmatched. CDR3 size: 14 residues. The germline CDR1 and CDR2 sequences are MNHEY and SMNVEV (reference sequence). The CDR3 nucleotides are TGTGCCAGCAGAAACGGCGGGAGTGGGGACATTCAGTACTTC. Protein product: CASRNGGSGDIQYF.

The chain couples TRBV29-1 to TRBJ2-1, with 9 positions matching TRBD2. The CDR3 extends over 15 amino acids. From germline, CDR1 is SQVTM and CDR2 ANQGSEA. V trimming: 5 bases; J trimming: 3 bases; junction bases outside the gene matches: 8. CDR3 sequence: CSVRRLAGLYNEQFF. In DNA, the CDR3 is TGCAGCGTTAGACGGCTAGCGGGACTCTACAATGAGCAGTTCTTC.

The J gene is TRBJ2-5, the V gene TRBV9; D gene uncertain. The CDR3 is 14 amino acids. From germline, CDR1 is SGDLS and CDR2 YYNGEE. Trimming shortened V by 3 bases and J by 0 bases, and 9 bases separated the two germline ends. The CDR3 region is CASSATRYQETQYF. CDR3 DNA: TGTGCCAGCAGCGCGACCAGGTACCAAGAGACCCAGTACTTC.

CDR3 sequence: CASSFSGSTDTQYF. The CDR3 coding sequence is TGTGCCAGCAGCTTTAGCGGGAGTACCGATACGCAGTATTTT. This chain uses TRBV7-8 with TRBJ2-3; 9 nucleotides agree with TRBD2. The ends lost 3 bases at V and 6 bases at J; junction bases unmatched: 4. Germline V CDR1 and CDR2: SGHVS, FQNEAQ. The CDR3 has 14 amino acids.